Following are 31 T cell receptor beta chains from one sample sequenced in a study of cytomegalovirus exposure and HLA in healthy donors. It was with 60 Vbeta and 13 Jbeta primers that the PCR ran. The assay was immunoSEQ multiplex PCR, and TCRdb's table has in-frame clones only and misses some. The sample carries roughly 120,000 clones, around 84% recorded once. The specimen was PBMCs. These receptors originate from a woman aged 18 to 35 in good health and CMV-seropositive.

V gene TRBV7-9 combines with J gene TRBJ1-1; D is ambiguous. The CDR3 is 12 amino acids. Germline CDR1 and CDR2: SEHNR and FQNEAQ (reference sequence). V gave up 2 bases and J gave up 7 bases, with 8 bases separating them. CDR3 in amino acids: CASSLRNYEAFF. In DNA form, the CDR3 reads TGTGCCAGCAGCTTAAGAAACTATGAAGCTTTCTTT.

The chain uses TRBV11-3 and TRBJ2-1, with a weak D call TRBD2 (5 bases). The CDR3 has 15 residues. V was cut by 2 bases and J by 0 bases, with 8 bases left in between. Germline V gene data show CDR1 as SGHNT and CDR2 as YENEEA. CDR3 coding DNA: TGTGCCAGCAGCTTAACGGGAAGCTCCTACAATGAGCAGTTCTTC. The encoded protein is CASSLTGSSYNEQFF.

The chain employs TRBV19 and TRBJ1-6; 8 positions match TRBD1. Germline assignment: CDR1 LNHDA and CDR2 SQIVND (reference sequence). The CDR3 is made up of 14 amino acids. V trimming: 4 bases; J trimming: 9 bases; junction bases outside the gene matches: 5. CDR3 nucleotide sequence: TGTGCCAGTAGTAAGGAGACAGGGGCTTCACCCCTCCACTTT. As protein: CASSKETGASPLHF. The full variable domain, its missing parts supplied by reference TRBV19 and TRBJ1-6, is DGGITQSPKYLFRKEGQNVTLSCEQNLNHDAMYWYRQDPGQGLRLIYYSQIVNDFQKGDIAEGYSVSREKKESFPLTVTSAQKNPTAFYLCASSKETGASPLHFGNGTRLTVT.

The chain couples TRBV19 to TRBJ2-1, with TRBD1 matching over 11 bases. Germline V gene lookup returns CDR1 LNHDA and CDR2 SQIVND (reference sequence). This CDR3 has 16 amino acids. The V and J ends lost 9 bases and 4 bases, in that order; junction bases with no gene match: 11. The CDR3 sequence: CASRDRGRMMYNEQFF. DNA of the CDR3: TGTGCCAGCCGGGACAGGGGGAGGATGATGTACAATGAGCAGTTCTTC.

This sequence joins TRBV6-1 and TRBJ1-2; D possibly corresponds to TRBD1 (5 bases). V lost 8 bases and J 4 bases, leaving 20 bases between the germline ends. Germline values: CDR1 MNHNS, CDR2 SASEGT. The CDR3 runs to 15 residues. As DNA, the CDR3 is TGTGCCAGCCCCGAACCCCCAGGAACAGGCTATGGCTACACCTTC. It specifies CASPEPPGTGYGYTF.

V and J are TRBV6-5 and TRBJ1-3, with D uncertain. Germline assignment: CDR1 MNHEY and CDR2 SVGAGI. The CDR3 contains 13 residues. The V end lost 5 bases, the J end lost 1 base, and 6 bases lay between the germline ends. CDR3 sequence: CASSPLSGNTIYF. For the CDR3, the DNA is TGTGCCAGCAGTCCACTATCTGGAAACACCATATATTTT.

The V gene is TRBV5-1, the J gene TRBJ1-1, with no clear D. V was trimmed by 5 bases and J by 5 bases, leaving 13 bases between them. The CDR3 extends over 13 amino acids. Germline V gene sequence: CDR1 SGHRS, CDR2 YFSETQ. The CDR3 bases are TGCGCCAGCAGGGGAGTTGACGAAACTGAAGCTTTCTTT. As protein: CASRGVDETEAFF.

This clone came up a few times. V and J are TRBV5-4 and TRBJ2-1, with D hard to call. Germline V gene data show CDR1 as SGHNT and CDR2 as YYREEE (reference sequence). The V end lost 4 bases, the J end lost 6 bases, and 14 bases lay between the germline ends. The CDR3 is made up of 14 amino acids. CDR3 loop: CASSKSTGANEQFF. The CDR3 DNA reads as TGTGCCAGCAGCAAATCAACGGGTGCCAATGAGCAGTTCTTC.

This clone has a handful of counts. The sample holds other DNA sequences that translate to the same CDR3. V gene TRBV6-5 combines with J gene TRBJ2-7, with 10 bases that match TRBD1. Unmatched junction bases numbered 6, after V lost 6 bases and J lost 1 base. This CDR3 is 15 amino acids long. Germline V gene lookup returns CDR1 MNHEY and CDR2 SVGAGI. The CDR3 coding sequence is TGTGCCAGCAGGGATAGGACAGGGGGGTCCTACGAGCAGTACTTC. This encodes CASRDRTGGSYEQYF.

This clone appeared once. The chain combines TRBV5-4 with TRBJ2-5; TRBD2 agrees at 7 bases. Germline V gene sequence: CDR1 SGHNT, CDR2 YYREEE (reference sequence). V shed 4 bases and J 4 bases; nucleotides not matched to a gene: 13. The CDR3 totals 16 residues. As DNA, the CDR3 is TGTGCCAGCAGCCCCGGGGTCGGGGGAGGGGCAGAGACCCAGTACTTC. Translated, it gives CASSPGVGGGAETQYF.

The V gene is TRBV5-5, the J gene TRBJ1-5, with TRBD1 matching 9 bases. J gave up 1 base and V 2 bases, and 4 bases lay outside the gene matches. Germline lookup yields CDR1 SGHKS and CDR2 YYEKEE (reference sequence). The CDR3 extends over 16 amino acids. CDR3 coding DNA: TGTGCCAGCAGCTTATTTGACAGGGGGAGCAATCAGCCCCAGCATTTT. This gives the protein CASSLFDRGSNQPQHF.

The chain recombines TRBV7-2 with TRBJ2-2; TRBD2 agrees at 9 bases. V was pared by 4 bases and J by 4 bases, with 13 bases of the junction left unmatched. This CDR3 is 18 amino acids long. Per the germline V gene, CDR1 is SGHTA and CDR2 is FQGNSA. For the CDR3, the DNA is TGTGCCAGCAGCTCTCCCCGGGGGCGGGGGGGCGCCACCGGGGAGCTGTTTTTT. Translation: CASSSPRGRGGATGELFF. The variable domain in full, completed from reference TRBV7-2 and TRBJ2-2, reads GAGVSQSPSNKVTEKGKDVELRCDPISGHTALYWYRQSLGQGLEFLIYFQGNSAPDKSGLPSDRFSAERTGGSVSTLTIQRTQQEDSAVYLCASSSPRGRGGATGELFFGEGSRLTVL.

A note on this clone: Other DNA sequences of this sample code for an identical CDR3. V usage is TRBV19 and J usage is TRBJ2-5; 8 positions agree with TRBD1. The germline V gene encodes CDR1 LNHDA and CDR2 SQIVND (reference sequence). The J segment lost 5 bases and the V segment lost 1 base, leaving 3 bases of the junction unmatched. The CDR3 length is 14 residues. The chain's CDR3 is CASSIAGGGETQYF. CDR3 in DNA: TGTGCCAGTAGTATAGCAGGGGGCGGGGAGACCCAGTACTTC.

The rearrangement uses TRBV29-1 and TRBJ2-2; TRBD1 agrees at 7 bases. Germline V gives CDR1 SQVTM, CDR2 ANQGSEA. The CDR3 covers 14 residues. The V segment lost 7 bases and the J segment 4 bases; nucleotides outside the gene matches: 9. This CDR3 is CSAPGQLGTGELFF. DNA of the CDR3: TGCAGCGCCCCGGGACAGCTGGGCACCGGGGAGCTGTTTTTT.

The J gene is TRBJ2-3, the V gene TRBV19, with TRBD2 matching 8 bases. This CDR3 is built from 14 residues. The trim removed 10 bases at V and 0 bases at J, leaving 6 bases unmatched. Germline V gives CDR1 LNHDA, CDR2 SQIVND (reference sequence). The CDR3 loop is CAITTSVSTDTQYF. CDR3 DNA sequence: TGTGCCATTACGACTAGCGTGAGCACAGATACGCAGTATTTT.

The CDR3 protein is CASSESQYYTGELFF. For the CDR3, the DNA is TGTGCCAGCAGCGAATCACAGTATTACACCGGGGAGCTGTTTTTT. The genes are TRBV9 and TRBJ2-2; D remains unclear. Trimming pared 3 bases from V and 3 bases from J, leaving 12 bases between. The CDR3 covers 15 residues. Germline V gene lookup returns CDR1 SGDLS and CDR2 YYNGEE. The whole variable domain, filled in from reference TRBV9 and TRBJ2-2, reads DSGVTQTPKHLITATGQRVTLRCSPRSGDLSVYWYQQSLDQGLQFLIQYYNGEERAKGNILERFSAQQFPDLHSELNLSSLELGDSALYFCASSESQYYTGELFFGEGSRLTVL.

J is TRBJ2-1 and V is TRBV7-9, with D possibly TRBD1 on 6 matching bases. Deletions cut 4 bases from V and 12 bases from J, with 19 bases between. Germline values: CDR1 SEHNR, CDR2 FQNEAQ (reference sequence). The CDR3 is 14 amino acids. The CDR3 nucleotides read TGTGCCAGCAGCTCCCAGGGTAGGCTAGGGGGGCAGTTCTTC. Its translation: CASSSQGRLGGQFF.

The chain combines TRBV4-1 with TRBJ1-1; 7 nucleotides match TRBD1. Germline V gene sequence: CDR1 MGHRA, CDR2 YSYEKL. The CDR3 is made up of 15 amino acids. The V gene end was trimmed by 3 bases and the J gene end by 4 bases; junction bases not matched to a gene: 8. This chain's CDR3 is CASSQDRLGRTEAFF. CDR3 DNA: TGCGCCAGCAGCCAGGACAGGTTGGGACGCACTGAAGCTTTCTTT.

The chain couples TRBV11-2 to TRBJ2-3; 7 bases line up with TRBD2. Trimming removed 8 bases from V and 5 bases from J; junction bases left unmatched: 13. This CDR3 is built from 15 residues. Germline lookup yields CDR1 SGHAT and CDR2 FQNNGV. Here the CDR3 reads CASSGAGPVRDTQYF. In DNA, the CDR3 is TGTGCCAGCTCAGGAGCGGGGCCCGTTAGAGATACGCAGTATTTT.

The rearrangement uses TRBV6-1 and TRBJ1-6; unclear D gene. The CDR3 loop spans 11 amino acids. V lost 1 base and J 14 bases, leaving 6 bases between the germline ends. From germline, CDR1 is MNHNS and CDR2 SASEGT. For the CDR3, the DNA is TGTGCCAGCAGTGAAGTCCCGTCCCTCCACTTT. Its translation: CASSEVPSLHF.

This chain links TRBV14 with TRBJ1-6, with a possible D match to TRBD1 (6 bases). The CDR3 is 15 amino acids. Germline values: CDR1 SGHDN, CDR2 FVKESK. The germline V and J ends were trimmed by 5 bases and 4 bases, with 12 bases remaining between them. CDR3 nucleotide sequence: TGTGCCAGCAGCAACCGGGACACGTATAATTCACCCCTCCACTTT. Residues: CASSNRDTYNSPLHF.

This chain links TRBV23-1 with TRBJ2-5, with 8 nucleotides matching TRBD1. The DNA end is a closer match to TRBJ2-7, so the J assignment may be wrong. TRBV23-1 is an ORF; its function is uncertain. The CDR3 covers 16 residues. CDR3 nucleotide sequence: TGCGCCAGCAGTCTGCTCCTGACAGGGGTATCAAACGAGCAGTACTTC. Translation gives CASSLLLTGVSNEQYF.

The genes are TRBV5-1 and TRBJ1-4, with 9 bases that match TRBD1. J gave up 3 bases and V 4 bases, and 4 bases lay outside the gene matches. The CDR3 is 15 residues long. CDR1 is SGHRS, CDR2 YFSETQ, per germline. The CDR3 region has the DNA TGCGCCAGCAGCGGGACAGGGTTGGCTAATGAAAAACTGTTTTTT. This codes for CASSGTGLANEKLFF.

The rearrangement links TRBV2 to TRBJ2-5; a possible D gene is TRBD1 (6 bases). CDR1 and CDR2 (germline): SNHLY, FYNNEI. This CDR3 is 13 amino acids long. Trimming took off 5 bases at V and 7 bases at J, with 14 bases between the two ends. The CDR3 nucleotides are TGTGCCAGCAGTCAGGACAGTCCCGGGACCCAGTACTTC. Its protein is CASSQDSPGTQYF. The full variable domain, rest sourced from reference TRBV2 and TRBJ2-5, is EPEVTQTPSHQVTQMGQEVILRCVPISNHLYFYWYRQILGQKVEFLVSFYNNEISEKSEIFDDQFSVERPDGSNFTLKIRSTKLEDSAMYFCASSQDSPGTQYFGPGTRLLVL.

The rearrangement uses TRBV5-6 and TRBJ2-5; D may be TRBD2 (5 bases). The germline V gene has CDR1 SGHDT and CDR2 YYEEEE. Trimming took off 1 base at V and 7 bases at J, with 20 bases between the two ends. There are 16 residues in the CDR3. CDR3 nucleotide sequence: TGTGCCAGCAGCTTGAGCGGTGGCTCCCGGTGGGGGACCCAGTACTTC. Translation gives CASSLSGGSRWGTQYF.

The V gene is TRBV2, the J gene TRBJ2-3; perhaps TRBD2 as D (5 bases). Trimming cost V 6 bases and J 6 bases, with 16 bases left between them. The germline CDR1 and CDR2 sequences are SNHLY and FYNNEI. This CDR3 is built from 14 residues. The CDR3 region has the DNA TGTGCCAGCAGCAACGGGCTAGCAACTGATACGCAGTATTTT. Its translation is CASSNGLATDTQYF.

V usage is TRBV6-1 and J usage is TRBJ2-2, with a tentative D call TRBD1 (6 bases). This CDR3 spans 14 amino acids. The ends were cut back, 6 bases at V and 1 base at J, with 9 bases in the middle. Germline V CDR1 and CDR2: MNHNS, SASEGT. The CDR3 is CASRPGQNTGELFF. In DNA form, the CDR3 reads TGTGCCAGCAGGCCGGGACAGAACACCGGGGAGCTGTTTTTT.

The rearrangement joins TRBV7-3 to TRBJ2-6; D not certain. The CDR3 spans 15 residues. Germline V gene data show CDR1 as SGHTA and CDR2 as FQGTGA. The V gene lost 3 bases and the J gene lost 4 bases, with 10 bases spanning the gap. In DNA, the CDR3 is TGTGCCAGCAGCTTTACGGTCGCCGGGGCCAACGTCCTGACTTTC. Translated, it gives CASSFTVAGANVLTF. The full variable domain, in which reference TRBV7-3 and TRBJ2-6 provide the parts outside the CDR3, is GAGVSQTPSNKVTEKGKYVELRCDPISGHTALYWYRQSLGQGPEFLIYFQGTGAADDSGLPNDRFFAVRPEGSVSTLKIQRTERGDSAVYLCASSFTVAGANVLTFGAGSRLTVL.

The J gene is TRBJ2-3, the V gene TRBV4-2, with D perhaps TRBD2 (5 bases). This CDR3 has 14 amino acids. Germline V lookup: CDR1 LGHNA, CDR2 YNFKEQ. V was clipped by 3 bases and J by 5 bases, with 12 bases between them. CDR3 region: CASSQDLARDTQYF. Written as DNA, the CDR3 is TGTGCCAGCAGCCAGGACCTAGCCAGAGATACGCAGTATTTT.

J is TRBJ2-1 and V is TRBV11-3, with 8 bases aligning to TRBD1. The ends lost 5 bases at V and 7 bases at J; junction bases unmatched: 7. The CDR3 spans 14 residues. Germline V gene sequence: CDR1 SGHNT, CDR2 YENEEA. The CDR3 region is CASSADNRGNEQFF. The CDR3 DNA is TGTGCCAGCAGCGCAGACAACAGGGGGAATGAGCAGTTCTTC. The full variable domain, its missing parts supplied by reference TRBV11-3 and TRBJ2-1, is EAGVVQSPRYKIIEKKQPVAFWCNPISGHNTLYWYLQNLGQGPELLIRYENEEAVDDSQLPKDRFSAERLKGVDSTLKIQPAELGDSAVYLCASSADNRGNEQFFGPGTRLTVL.

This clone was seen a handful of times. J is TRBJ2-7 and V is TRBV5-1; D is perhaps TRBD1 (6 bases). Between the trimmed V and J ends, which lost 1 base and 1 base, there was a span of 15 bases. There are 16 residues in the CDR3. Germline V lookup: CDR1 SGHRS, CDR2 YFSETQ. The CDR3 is CASSLRVRGASYEQYF. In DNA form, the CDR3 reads TGCGCCAGCAGCTTGCGGGTCAGGGGAGCATCCTACGAGCAGTACTTC.